The present entry profiles one TCR beta chain with its context. Antigen unknown. Clones were read by immunoSEQ multiplex PCR, and TCRdb kept only the in-frame ones, dropping some. The sample lists 74,000 or so clones; more than 75% were seen once. This sample is drawn from a study of T cell responses to AZD1222 COVID-19 vaccine. Findings and caveats of the study: No day 14 peak samples; only post-peak repertoires were characterized. Along spike, vaccine-associated CD4 TCRs were found throughout, with dominance at 160-218 and 743-854. It should be noted that donors were predominantly white British and more often female, and clonal diversity was possibly underestimated. The study identified only six AZD1222 recipients as seropositive at baseline.

Trimming shortened V by 2 bases and J by 4 bases, and 8 bases separated the two germline ends. This CDR3 is 13 amino acids long. The germline CDR1 and CDR2 sequences are MNHEY and SMNVEV (reference sequence). The V gene is TRBV27, the J gene TRBJ1-2; D is unclear. This sample comprised peripheral blood, obtained on day 0 of AZD1222 vaccination. This TCR derives from an adult in good health. The CDR3 loop is CASSLQPFYGYTF. CDR3 DNA: TGTGCCAGCAGTTTACAGCCTTTCTATGGCTACACCTTC.